This T cell receptor (beta chain) was retrieved from a study of CD8 T cells in ankylosing spondylitis (dated by TCRdb to about 2017). About the investigation overall: The study set out to find disease-linked TCR variants by profiling T cell receptor beta repertoires in ankylosing spondylitis patients and healthy donors. The full study cohort was made up of about two dozen ankylosing spondylitis patients and fewer than 120 healthy donors. Peripheral blood was sampled, and synovial fluid was also collected from ankylosing spondylitis patients. Here is what the overall study found, with its caveats: According to the report, matched synovial fluid samples from ankylosing spondylitis patients were significantly enriched for the disease-linked clones. In peripheral blood, the disease-linked clones were found at relatively low frequencies and had a CD8+ phenotype. A TCR beta motif made up of under ten highly homologous amino acid variants appeared to be characteristic of blood from ankylosing spondylitis patients. Some TCR beta motif variants had previously been reported in synovial fluid and blood of reactive arthritis patients, which suggested common disease-initiation mechanisms.

This sample was sequenced with an Illumina HiSeq 2500. TCR beta libraries were prepared by quantitative 5'-RACE with molecular barcodes. As for how the authors treated the data: A new computational method, built on a probabilistic model of VDJ rearrangement, was used to identify disease-linked TCR variants. Clones were called with MiXCR by TCRdb after fastp trimmed the public reads at Q25, and only in-frame beta chains were retained. Identical CDR3 protein sequences are pooled into one entry, listed with their most common genes and DNA. TCRdb, not the authors, supplied the V and J calls. The sample records approximately 260,000 distinct CDR3 sequences, approximately 9% of which are singletons. The ten largest clones take up under 7.5% of the sample. After removal of 6 bases from V and 3 bases from J, the junction retains 9 bases not matched to a gene. From the cysteine through the phenylalanine, the CDR3 covers 15 amino acids. Of the read, only the CDR3 DNA is kept; its 45 bases are in frame from base 1. CDR1 and CDR2, per the germline V gene, are SGDLS and YYNGEE.

At least ten counts were recorded for this clonotype. Its binding antigen is unknown. No much larger clone exists at a distance of one base, and base qualities are not known. The chain links TRBV9 with TRBJ2-3; 8 central nucleotides agree with TRBD2. The sample comprised blood, either unsorted or a sorted T cell fraction (not recorded which). This TCR derives from a male donor with ankylosing spondylitis or in good health (not recorded which). CDR3 region: CASTENGGETDTQYF. The base sequence is TGTGCCAGCACCGAGAACGGGGGGGAGACAGATACGCAGTATTTT.